These 9 T cell receptor beta chains were sequenced from one sample in a study of beta chain features in type 1 diabetes. Their recognized antigens are unknown. The investigators reverse transcribed all of the isolated RNA, so they sequenced expressed TCRB transcripts. Sequencing used immunoSEQ multiplex PCR; TCRdb keeps in-frame clones, though not all of them. Seen here are some 350,000 clones, around 9.6% observed once, and the top ten hold about 0.63%. Whole-study results and caveats: Significant though moderate, a shortening of TCRB CDR3s appeared in all four CD4+ subsets of Type 1 diabetes patients.

The sequenced material came from central memory CD4+ T cells from blood. These receptors were obtained from a man aged 25 to 40 with type 1 diabetes.

The V gene is TRBV11-2, the J gene TRBJ1-1, with D unresolved. The germline V gene encodes CDR1 SGHAT and CDR2 FQNNGV. Trimming cost V 3 bases and J 5 bases, with 7 bases left between them. There are 12 residues in the CDR3. CDR3 loop: CASSFSRTEAFF. Here the CDR3 DNA reads TGTGCCAGCAGCTTTTCCCGGACTGAAGCTTTCTTT.

This clone has just a few counts. V is TRBV7-2 and J is TRBJ2-3; TRBD1 matches 9 bases. The CDR3 runs to 18 residues. After removal of 2 bases from V and 6 bases from J, the junction contained 15 bases not matched to a gene. Germline CDR1 reads SGHTA; CDR2 reads FQGNSA. DNA of the CDR3: TGTGCCAGCAGCTTACACCTGGGACAGGGAACACAACTCGATACGCAGTATTTT. Residues: CASSLHLGQGTQLDTQYF.

This clone was seen a handful of times. The CDR3 is CASTIRTTWNTEAFF. CDR3 DNA: TGTGCCAGCACCATCCGCACCACCTGGAACACTGAAGCTTTCTTT. This chain uses TRBV28 with TRBJ1-1; no definite D call. Germline loops: CDR1 MDHEN, CDR2 SYDVKM. The CDR3 is 15 residues long. The V gene lost 7 bases and the J gene lost 1 base, with 16 bases spanning the gap.

There are a few counts of this clone. The genes are TRBV10-1 and TRBJ2-5; D gene ambiguous. Germline CDR1 and CDR2: WNHNN and SYGVQD (reference sequence). Trimming cost V 7 bases and J 3 bases, with 12 bases left between them. The CDR3 spans 13 residues. CDR3 sequence reads: CASNNGIEETQYF. The CDR3, as DNA: TGCGCCAGCAACAACGGAATAGAAGAGACCCAGTACTTC.

This sequence joins TRBV5-1 and TRBJ2-7; D not resolved. The germline CDR1 and CDR2 sequences are SGHRS and YFSETQ. The CDR3 length is 15 residues. Trimming shortened V by 0 bases and J by 0 bases, and 10 bases separated the two germline ends. The CDR3 DNA is TGCGCCAGCAGCTTGGCCAGCTATAGCTCCTACGAGCAGTACTTC. Translated, it gives CASSLASYSSYEQYF.

V gene TRBV7-8 combines with J gene TRBJ2-1; D uncertain. Germline V lookup: CDR1 SGHVS, CDR2 FQNEAQ. Trimming pared 3 bases from V and 9 bases from J, leaving 21 bases between. The CDR3 is made up of 16 amino acids. For the CDR3, the DNA is TGTGCCAGCAGCTTGGGTTTAGGCCAGGTCACAGTTGAGCAGTTCTTC. Translating it yields CASSLGLGQVTVEQFF. Complete variable domain (other parts from reference TRBV7-8 and TRBJ2-1): GAGVSQSPRYKVAKRGQDVALRCDPISGHVSLFWYQQALGQGPEFLTYFQNEAQLDKSGLPSDRFFAERPEGSVSTLKIQRTQQEDSAVYLCASSLGLGQVTVEQFFGPGTRLTVL.

The V gene is TRBV7-9, the J gene TRBJ1-5; 10 bases line up with TRBD1. This CDR3 has 15 amino acids. J was trimmed by 5 bases and V by 4 bases; bases with no gene match: 5. CDR1 and CDR2 from the germline V gene are SEHNR and FQNEAQ (reference sequence). CDR3 amino acids: CASSSGTGADQPQHF. Written as DNA, the CDR3 is TGTGCCAGCAGCTCCGGGACAGGGGCAGATCAGCCCCAGCATTTT.

V usage is TRBV6-5 and J usage is TRBJ1-1; no definite D call. This CDR3 is 12 amino acids long. Germline assignment: CDR1 MNHEY and CDR2 SVGAGI. Trimming left V 7 bases short and J 5 bases short, with 11 bases between. This CDR3 reads CASNPRWTEAFF. CDR3 in DNA: TGTGCCAGCAACCCAAGGTGGACTGAAGCTTTCTTT.

In this sample, this clone turned up a few times. V usage is TRBV4-2 and J usage is TRBJ2-3; possible D gene TRBD2, 6 bases. CDR3 length equals 11 residues. Per the germline V gene, CDR1 is LGHNA and CDR2 is YNFKEQ. Trimming removed 6 bases at V and 7 bases at J, with 8 bases between. The CDR3 region has the DNA TGTGCCAGCAGGGAGGGTTATACGCAGTATTTT. Translating gives CASREGYTQYF.